This T cell receptor (beta chain) was identified in a study of blood T cell repertoires in COVID-19. In the study overall: Acute and convalescent COVID-19 samples came from the United States, Italy and Spain. T cells, B-cell-depleted T cells, or PBMCs supplied cDNA or gDNA.

The CDR3 runs 16 residues. The ends lost 3 bases at V and 4 bases at J; junction bases unmatched: 7. CDR1 and CDR2 from the germline V gene are SGHRS and YFSETQ. Original processing methods: Reference gene primers were amplified, and this amplification served to estimate nucleated cell counts. The data were produced by immunoSEQ multiplex PCR, yet TCRdb's version contains in-frame clones alone and is incomplete. V and J calls and clone size are as listed in that table; D and trimming were resolved from the DNA. This sample has tens of thousands of clones; roughly 88% occur once, and the top ten carry roughly 8.7%.

This receptor was taken from a woman between 65 and 79 years old with acute or convalescent COVID-19. This chain connects TRBV5-1 to TRBJ2-5, with 12 bases that match TRBD1. The sequenced sample consisted of peripheral blood. The chain's CDR3 is CASSWAGQGATETQYF. The CDR3 nucleotides read TGCGCCAGCAGCTGGGCGGGACAGGGGGCTACAGAGACCCAGTACTTC.